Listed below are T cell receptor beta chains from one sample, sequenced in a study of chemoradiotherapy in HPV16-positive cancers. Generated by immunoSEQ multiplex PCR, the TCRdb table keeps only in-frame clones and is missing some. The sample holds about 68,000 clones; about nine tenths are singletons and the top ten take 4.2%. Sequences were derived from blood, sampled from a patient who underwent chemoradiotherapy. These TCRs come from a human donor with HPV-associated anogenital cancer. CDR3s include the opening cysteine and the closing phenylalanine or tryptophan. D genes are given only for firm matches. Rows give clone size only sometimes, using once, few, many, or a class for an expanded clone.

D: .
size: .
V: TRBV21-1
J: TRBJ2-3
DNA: TGTGCCAGCAGCAACTGCGGTGACAGGGAGACAGATACGCAGTATTTT
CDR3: CASSNCGDRETDTQYF

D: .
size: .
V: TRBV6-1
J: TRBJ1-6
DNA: TGTGCCAGCAGTGAAGTTGGGGGGAGCTCCTATAATTCACCCCTCCACTTT
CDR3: CASSEVGGSSYNSPLHF

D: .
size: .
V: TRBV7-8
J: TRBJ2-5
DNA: TGTGCCAGCAGCTTAGCTTTGACAGGTGCGCAAGAGACCCAGTACTTC
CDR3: CASSLALTGAQETQYF

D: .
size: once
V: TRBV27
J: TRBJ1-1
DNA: TGTGCCAGCAGCCGTAGGGGAGCGGGTCAGAACACTGAAGCTTTCTTT
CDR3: CASSRRGAGQNTEAFF

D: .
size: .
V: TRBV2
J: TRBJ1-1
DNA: TGTGCCAGCAGTGAAAGGGGTTTTTTTGCCCCCAAAGCTTTCTTT
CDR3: CASSERGFFAPKAFF

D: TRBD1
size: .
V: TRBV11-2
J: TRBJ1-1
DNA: TGTGCCAGCAGCGCCGGGACAGGGGGCATGAACACTGAAGCTTTCTTT
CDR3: CASSAGTGGMNTEAFF

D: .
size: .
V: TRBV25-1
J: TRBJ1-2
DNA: TGTGCCAGCAGTGAAGAACTCCACTTAGGCCTCTATGGCTACACCTTC
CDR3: CASSEELHLGLYGYTF

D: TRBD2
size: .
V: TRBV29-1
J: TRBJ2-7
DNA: TGCAGCGTTGTGCTAGCGGGATACTACGAGCAGTACTTC
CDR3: CSVVLAGYYEQYF

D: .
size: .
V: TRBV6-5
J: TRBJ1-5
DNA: TGTGCCAGCAGTTACTCCCCCCGAGACCTGCCCCAGCATTTT
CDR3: CASSYSPRDLPQHF

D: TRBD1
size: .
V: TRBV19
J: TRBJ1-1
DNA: TGTGCCAGTAGCACCTTTGATCGGACAGGGTACACTGAAGCTTTCTTT
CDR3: CASSTFDRTGYTEAFF

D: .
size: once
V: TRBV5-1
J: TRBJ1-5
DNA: TGCGCCAGCAGCTTCGGACAAAATCAGCCCCAGCATTTT
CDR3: CASSFGQNQPQHF

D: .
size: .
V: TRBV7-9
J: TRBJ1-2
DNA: TGTGCCAGCAGCTCCTCAGGGGCTTTGGGCTACACCTTC
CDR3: CASSSSGALGYTF

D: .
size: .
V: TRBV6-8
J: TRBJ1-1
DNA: TGTGCCTACCCGGATGCCTTGAACACTGAAGCTTTCTTT
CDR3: CAYPDALNTEAFF

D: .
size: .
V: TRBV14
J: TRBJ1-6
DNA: TGTGCCAGCAGCCATCCGGATTCACCCCTCCACTTT
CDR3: CASSHPDSPLHF

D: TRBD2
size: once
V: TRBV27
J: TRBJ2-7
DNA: TGTGCCAGCAGTTTGGGGACTAGCGGTTCCTACGAGCAGTACTTC
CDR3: CASSLGTSGSYEQYF

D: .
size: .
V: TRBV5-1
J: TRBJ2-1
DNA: TGCGCCAGCAGCTTCAGGACTGAGCAGTTCTTC
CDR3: CASSFRTEQFF

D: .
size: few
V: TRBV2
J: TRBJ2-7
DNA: TGTGCCAGCAGTGATTTAGTACAGGGTGCAGGCGAGCAGTACTTC
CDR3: CASSDLVQGAGEQYF

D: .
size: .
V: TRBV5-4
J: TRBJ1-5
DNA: TGTGCCAGCAGCCCTAGGCGTGGGTCACCCAATCAGCCCCAGCATTTT
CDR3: CASSPRRGSPNQPQHF

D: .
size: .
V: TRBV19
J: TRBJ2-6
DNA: TGTGCCAGTAGGGACCTAGACTCTGGGGCCAACGTCCTGACTTTC
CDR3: CASRDLDSGANVLTF

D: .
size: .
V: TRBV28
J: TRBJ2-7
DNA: TGTGCCAGCAGTCCGAGGGGTAGCAGGTTCTCCTACGAGCAGTACTTC
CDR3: CASSPRGSRFSYEQYF

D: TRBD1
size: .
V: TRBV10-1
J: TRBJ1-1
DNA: TGCGCCAGCAGTATGGACAGGAGCACTGAAGCTTTCTTT
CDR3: CASSMDRSTEAFF

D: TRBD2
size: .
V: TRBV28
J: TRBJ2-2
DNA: TGTGCCTGCGAACGGGAGGAGAACACCGGGGAGCTGTTTTTT
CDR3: CACEREENTGELFF

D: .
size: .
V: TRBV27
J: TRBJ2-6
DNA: TGTGCCAGCAGTTTGATGGGGAACTGGGGCATTGGGGCCAACGTCCTGACTTTC
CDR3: CASSLMGNWGIGANVLTF

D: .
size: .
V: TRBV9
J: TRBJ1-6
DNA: TGTGCCAGCAGCGTAGCAGAGAGCTCCTATAATTCACCCCTCCACTTT
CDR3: CASSVAESSYNSPLHF

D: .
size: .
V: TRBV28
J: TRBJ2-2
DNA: TGTGCCAGCAGTTTGCGAGGGGCCGGGGAGCTGTTTTTT
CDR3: CASSLRGAGELFF

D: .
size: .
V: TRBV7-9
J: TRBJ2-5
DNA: TGTGCCAGCAGCTCTAGCCTCCAAGAGACCCAGTACTTC
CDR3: CASSSSLQETQYF

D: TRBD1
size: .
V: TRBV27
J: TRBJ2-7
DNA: TGTGCCAGCAGTGCACCGGGACAGGGTAGGTACGAGCAGTACTTC
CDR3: CASSAPGQGRYEQYF

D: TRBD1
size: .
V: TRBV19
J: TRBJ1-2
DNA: TGTGCCAGTAGTACGACAGGGGGCCTCGGCTACACCTTC
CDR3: CASSTTGGLGYTF

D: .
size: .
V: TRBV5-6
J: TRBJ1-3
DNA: TGTGCCAGCAGCCCGTGGGGTGCCTCTGGAAACACCATATATTTT
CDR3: CASSPWGASGNTIYF

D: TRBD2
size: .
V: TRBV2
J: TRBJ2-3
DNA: TGTGCCAGTGGGACCTACGGGACTAGCGGGAGAGGGGATACGCAGTATTTT
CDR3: CASGTYGTSGRGDTQYF

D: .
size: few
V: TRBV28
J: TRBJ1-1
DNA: TGTGCCAGCAGGGGGCCGAACACTGAAGCTTTCTTT
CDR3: CASRGPNTEAFF

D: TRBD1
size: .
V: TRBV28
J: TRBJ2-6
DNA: TGTGCCAGCAGTTTGCCTCTCGCCGGGACAGGGGGCTCTGGGGCCAACGTCCTGACTTTC
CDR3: CASSLPLAGTGGSGANVLTF

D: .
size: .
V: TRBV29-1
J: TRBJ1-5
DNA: TGCAGCGTGACTACAGGGTTAGGCAATCAGCCCCAGCATTTT
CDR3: CSVTTGLGNQPQHF

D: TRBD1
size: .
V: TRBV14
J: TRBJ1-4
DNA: TGTGCCAGCAGCTTTCAGAGGGGGCGCAATGAAAAACTGTTTTTT
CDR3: CASSFQRGRNEKLFF

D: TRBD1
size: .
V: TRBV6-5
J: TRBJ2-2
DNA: TGTGCCAGCAGTTACGACAGGGGAGGCACCGGGGAGCTGTTTTTT
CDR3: CASSYDRGGTGELFF

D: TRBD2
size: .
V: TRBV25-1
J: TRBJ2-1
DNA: TGTGCCAGCAGTGAATTTGGAGGGACTAGCGCCAATGAGCAGTTCTTC
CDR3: CASSEFGGTSANEQFF

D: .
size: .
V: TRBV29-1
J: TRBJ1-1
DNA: TGCAGCGTTGACAGCTTGAACACTGAAGCTTTCTTT
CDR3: CSVDSLNTEAFF

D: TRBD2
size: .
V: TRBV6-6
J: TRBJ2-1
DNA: TGTGCCGGATCTAGCGGGAGGGCCATATCCTACAATGAGCAGTTCTTC
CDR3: CAGSSGRAISYNEQFF

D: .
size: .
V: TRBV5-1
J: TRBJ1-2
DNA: TGCGCCAGCAGCTACGATGTAGACTATGGCTACACCTTC
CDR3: CASSYDVDYGYTF

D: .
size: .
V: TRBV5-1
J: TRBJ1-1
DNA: TGCGCCAGCAGCTTGTATCAGGGCGGAAGGGAAGCTTTCTTT
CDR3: CASSLYQGGREAFF

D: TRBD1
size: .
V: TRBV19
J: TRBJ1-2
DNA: TGTGCCAGTAGTCCGGAGAAGGGACAGGGCCGGGATGGCTACACCTTC
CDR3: CASSPEKGQGRDGYTF

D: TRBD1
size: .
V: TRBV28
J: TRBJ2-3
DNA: TGTGCCAGCAGCCGACCCCGCGACAGGGGGCGTACAGATACGCAGTATTTT
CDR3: CASSRPRDRGRTDTQYF

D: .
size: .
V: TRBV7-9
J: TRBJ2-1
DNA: TGTGCCAGCAGTAGCCGGGACTCTTCATACAATGAGCAGTTCTTC
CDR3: CASSSRDSSYNEQFF

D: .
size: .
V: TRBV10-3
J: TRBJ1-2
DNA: TGTGCCATCAGTGAGTCCCAGAGTGCTTCTATTGGCTACACCTTC
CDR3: CAISESQSASIGYTF

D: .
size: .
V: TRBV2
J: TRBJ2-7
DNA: TGTGCCAGCAGTGAAACCTACGAGCAGTACTTC
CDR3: CASSETYEQYF

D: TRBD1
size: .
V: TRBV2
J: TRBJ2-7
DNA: TGTGCCAGCAGAGACAGGGACCTCTCCTACGAGCAGTACTTC
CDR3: CASRDRDLSYEQYF

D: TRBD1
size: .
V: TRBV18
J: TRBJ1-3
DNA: TGTGCCAGCTCACCACAAGCAGGGGGCTTTGGAAACACCATATATTTT
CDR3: CASSPQAGGFGNTIYF

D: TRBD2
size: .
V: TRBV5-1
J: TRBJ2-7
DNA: TGCGCCAGCAGCTCCGGGCGGGGACTAACCTACGAGCAGTACTTC
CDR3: CASSSGRGLTYEQYF

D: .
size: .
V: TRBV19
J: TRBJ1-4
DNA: TGTGCCAGTAGTATATTGGACGGTAATGAAAAACTGTTTTTT
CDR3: CASSILDGNEKLFF

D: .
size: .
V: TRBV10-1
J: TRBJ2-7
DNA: TGCGCCAGCAGTGCCGGCTGGGAATACGAGCAGTACTTC
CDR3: CASSAGWEYEQYF

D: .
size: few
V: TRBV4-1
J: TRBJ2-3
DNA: TGCGCCAGCAGCCAAGACCGTGCAGGGGGCACAGATACGCAGTATTTT
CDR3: CASSQDRAGGTDTQYF

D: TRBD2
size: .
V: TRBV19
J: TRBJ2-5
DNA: TGTGCCAGTAGTCTTACTAGCGGGAGGAAACAAGAGACCCAGTACTTC
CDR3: CASSLTSGRKQETQYF

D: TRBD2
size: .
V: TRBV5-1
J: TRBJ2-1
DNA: TGCGCCAGCAGCTGGGCTAGCGGGGCTAACAATGAGCAGTTCTTC
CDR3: CASSWASGANNEQFF

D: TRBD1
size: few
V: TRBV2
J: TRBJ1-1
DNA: TGTGCCAGCTATAGGCAGGGGGACACTGAAGCTTTCTTT
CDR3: CASYRQGDTEAFF